This T cell receptor (beta chain) was found in a study of blood T cell repertoires in COVID-19. On the study more broadly: Acute and convalescent COVID-19 specimens originated in the United States, Italy and Spain.

CDR1 SGHTA and CDR2 FQGNSA come from the germline V gene. The CDR3 runs 15 residues. Germline trimming cut 5 bases from V and 0 bases from J; bases unmatched to any gene: 5. How the authors handled the data: From reference gene primer amplification, estimates of nucleated cell counts were derived. Libraries were prepared by immunoSEQ multiplex PCR; TCRdb keeps only in-frame clonotypes and omits some of them. V and J calls and clone size follow that table, whereas D and trimming were derived from the DNA. The sample gives around 63,000 clones, 81% of which show up once; about 26% is in the top ten. This rearrangement joins TRBV7-2 to TRBJ2-3; 7 positions match TRBD2. Source material: peripheral blood. The sequence derives from a woman aged 80 or over with active or convalescent COVID-19. The CDR3 DNA is TGTGCCAGCAGCGGGAGGGCGGGGAGCACAGATACGCAGTATTTT. It encodes CASSGRAGSTDTQYF. Complete variable domain (other parts from reference TRBV7-2 and TRBJ2-3): GAGVSQSPSNKVTEKGKDVELRCDPISGHTALYWYRQSLGQGLEFLIYFQGNSAPDKSGLPSDRFSAERTGGSVSTLTIQRTQQEDSAVYLCASSGRAGSTDTQYFGPGTRLTVL.